A selection of T cell receptor beta chains follows, all from one sample in a study of T cell responses to AZD1222 COVID-19 vaccine. Only in-frame clones appear in the TCRdb table, and some are missing; sequencing was by immunoSEQ multiplex PCR. Among about 59,000 clones, 85% to 90% were seen once, and the ten largest hold under 6.5%. The sample in question was peripheral blood, obtained 28 days after the second AZD1222 dose. Receptor source: an adult who received the AZD1222 COVID-19 vaccine. CDR3s leave out the opening cysteine and the closing phenylalanine or tryptophan. Each record gives: CDR3 protein, clone size, V gene. A clone size is listed for some rows: how often the clone was seen (once, few, many), or a class if it is expanded.

cdr3_aa: ASTNRIRAYNEQF
clone_size: NA
v_call: TRBV27

cdr3_aa: ASTWNDNEQF
clone_size: NA
v_call: TRBV5-6

cdr3_aa: ASSLSMASGSRQETQY
clone_size: once
v_call: TRBV7-6

cdr3_aa: ASSESGAGGNEQF
clone_size: NA
v_call: TRBV10-1

cdr3_aa: ASSRPIFQGSGETQY
clone_size: NA
v_call: TRBV3-1/TRBV3-2

cdr3_aa: ASSRLAGGSYNEQF
clone_size: NA
v_call: TRBV6-2/TRBV6-3

cdr3_aa: ASSQDGRNEQF
clone_size: medium-sized
v_call: TRBV4-1

cdr3_aa: ASSRTVAYGYT
clone_size: NA
v_call: TRBV4-3

cdr3_aa: ASSGQSRGYT
clone_size: NA
v_call: TRBV5-6

cdr3_aa: ASSPGTSGRNEQY
clone_size: NA
v_call: TRBV19

cdr3_aa: ASSTGQGAGANVLT
clone_size: NA
v_call: TRBV7-3

cdr3_aa: ASSVGVSGHYEQY
clone_size: once
v_call: TRBV9

cdr3_aa: ASSLEGLAGNTIY
clone_size: NA
v_call: TRBV27

cdr3_aa: ASSYGTSGRAGNEQF
clone_size: few
v_call: TRBV7-2

cdr3_aa: ASSGLGARDTQY
clone_size: NA
v_call: TRBV10-1

cdr3_aa: ASSLGDRGPLSGNTIY
clone_size: NA
v_call: TRBV5-1

cdr3_aa: SQGTTNEKLF
clone_size: NA
v_call: TRBV29-1

cdr3_aa: ASSPRREEQY
clone_size: NA
v_call: TRBV7-8

cdr3_aa: AISENSRDTQY
clone_size: NA
v_call: TRBV10-3

cdr3_aa: ASTPLGSGNTIY
clone_size: NA
v_call: TRBV19

cdr3_aa: ASSQGVPGANVLT
clone_size: NA
v_call: TRBV7-6

cdr3_aa: ASSVGTSYQETQY
clone_size: NA
v_call: TRBV2

cdr3_aa: ACPRGQRNTEAF
clone_size: NA
v_call: TRBV30

cdr3_aa: ASSGSSYEQY
clone_size: NA
v_call: TRBV7-2

cdr3_aa: ASSLEARSYEQY
clone_size: NA
v_call: TRBV11-2

cdr3_aa: ASSYRAGVVNEQF
clone_size: NA
v_call: TRBV27

cdr3_aa: ASSETMGNTEAF
clone_size: NA
v_call: TRBV18

cdr3_aa: ASKVQETQY
clone_size: NA
v_call: TRBV10-2

cdr3_aa: ASSLRGNSNQPQH
clone_size: NA
v_call: TRBV5-1

cdr3_aa: ASSPTSGGDTQY
clone_size: NA
v_call: TRBV7-9

cdr3_aa: ASKAGPTNTEAF
clone_size: NA
v_call: TRBV6-5

cdr3_aa: ASSSTTGPLSTDTQY
clone_size: NA
v_call: TRBV13

cdr3_aa: ASSQPGQATEAF
clone_size: once
v_call: TRBV3-1/TRBV3-2

cdr3_aa: AAGTVDTQY
clone_size: NA
v_call: TRBV24-1

cdr3_aa: ASSSFRAGELF
clone_size: NA
v_call: TRBV7-2

cdr3_aa: ASSLNTLNEQF
clone_size: NA
v_call: TRBV7-3

cdr3_aa: ASSATGRYT
clone_size: NA
v_call: TRBV25-1

cdr3_aa: ASSFSGSGNEQF
clone_size: NA
v_call: TRBV7-6

cdr3_aa: SVRSPEQY
clone_size: NA
v_call: TRBV29-1

cdr3_aa: ASSKCGGTNTGELF
clone_size: few
v_call: TRBV21-1

cdr3_aa: ASSLDLPSGYT
clone_size: NA
v_call: TRBV7-9

cdr3_aa: ASSYLQANTGELF
clone_size: NA
v_call: TRBV27

cdr3_aa: ASSHPIIGKTGETQY
clone_size: NA
v_call: TRBV4-1

cdr3_aa: ASSLALDGYGYT
clone_size: NA
v_call: TRBV7-9

cdr3_aa: ASSLQSGAAAYEQY
clone_size: NA
v_call: TRBV19

cdr3_aa: ASSQTTGLEPQH
clone_size: NA
v_call: TRBV4-3

cdr3_aa: ASSPDGMNTEAF
clone_size: few
v_call: TRBV7-9

cdr3_aa: ASISYGGGYT
clone_size: NA
v_call: TRBV28

cdr3_aa: ASSERLAGGEQY
clone_size: once
v_call: TRBV10-1

cdr3_aa: ASSDSPTDTQY
clone_size: NA
v_call: TRBV6-4

cdr3_aa: ASSPLGAEAF
clone_size: NA
v_call: TRBV18